This note documents a single TCR beta chain sequence. Its target is not known. The sample originates from a study of OX40 agonist ivuxolimab in advanced cancers. Study context: Patients with hepatocellular carcinoma, melanoma, renal cell or head and neck cancer made up the dose-escalation patients. Around 40% of patients had received prior checkpoint inhibitor therapy.

Study observations and caveats: Some of the lowest clonal expansion was seen in partial responders at 0.1-3.0 mg/kg. Mean expanded clone counts were higher in CD8+ than CD4+ T cells.

Generated by immunoSEQ multiplex PCR, the TCRdb table keeps only in-frame clones and is missing some. Among tens of thousands of clones listed, roughly 91% were seen once. The clonotype originates from an adult with an advanced solid tumor such as melanoma, head and neck, liver or kidney cancer. Sequenced material: CD4+ or CD8+ T cells sorted from blood, taken in a trial of the OX40 agonist ivuxolimab.

The CDR3 DNA is TGCGCCAGCAGCTTGGGACTAGTTGCGGAGACCCAGTACTTC. Protein sequence: CASSLGLVAETQYF. The J gene is TRBJ2-5, the V gene TRBV5-1; D is possibly TRBD2 (6 bases). The CDR3 has 14 amino acids. The V and J ends lost 0 bases and 5 bases respectively, with 11 bases between them. Per the germline V gene, CDR1 is SGHRS and CDR2 is YFSETQ.